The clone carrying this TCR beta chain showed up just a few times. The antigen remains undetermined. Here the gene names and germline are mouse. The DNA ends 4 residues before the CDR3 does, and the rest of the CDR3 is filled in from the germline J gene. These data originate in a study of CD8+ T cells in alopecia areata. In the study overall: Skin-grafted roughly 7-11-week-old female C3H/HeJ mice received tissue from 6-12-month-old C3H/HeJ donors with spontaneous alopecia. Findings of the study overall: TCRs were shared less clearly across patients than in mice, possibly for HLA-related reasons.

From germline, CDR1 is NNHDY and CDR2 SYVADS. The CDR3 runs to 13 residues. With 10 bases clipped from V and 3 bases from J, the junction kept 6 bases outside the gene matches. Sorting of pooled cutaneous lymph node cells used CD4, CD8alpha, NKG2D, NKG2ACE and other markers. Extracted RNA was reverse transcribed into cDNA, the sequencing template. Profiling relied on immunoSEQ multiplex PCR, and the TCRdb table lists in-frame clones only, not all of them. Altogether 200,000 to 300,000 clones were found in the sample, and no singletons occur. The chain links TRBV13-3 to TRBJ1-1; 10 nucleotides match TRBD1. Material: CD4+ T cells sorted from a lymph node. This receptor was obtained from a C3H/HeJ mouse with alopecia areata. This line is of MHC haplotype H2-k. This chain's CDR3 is CAVRDRGDTEVFF. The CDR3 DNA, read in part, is TGTGCCGTCCGGGACAGGGGAGACACA.